Below, one T cell receptor beta chain is given with its context. Its specificity is unknown. Germline CDR1 and CDR2: LNHDA and SQIVND (reference sequence). Germline trimming cut 10 bases from V and 9 bases from J; bases unmatched to any gene: 8. There are 13 residues in the CDR3. These data belong to a study of beta chain features in type 1 diabetes. Findings of the study overall: TCRB repertoires of naive, central memory and Treg cells appeared more similar among patients than among healthy donors. Whether TCRB rearrangement is influenced by HLA type went unresolved here.

As every portion of the isolated RNA was reverse transcribed, the sequencing read expressed TCRB transcripts. Profiled with immunoSEQ multiplex PCR; TCRdb holds only in-frame clones, not every one. The table records 200,000 to 300,000 clones, roughly 14% of them present only once. The clonotype was recovered from a woman between 40 and 55 years old in good health. The sample was naive CD4+ T cells from blood. This chain joins TRBV19 and TRBJ1-6; 8 nucleotides align to TRBD1. This CDR3 is CATSDRELSPLHF. Here the CDR3 DNA reads TGTGCCACCTCGGACAGGGAGCTTTCACCCCTCCACTTT.